This T cell receptor (beta chain) was obtained from a study of blood T cell repertoires in COVID-19. Study information: Spain, Italy and the United States supplied samples that represented acute and convalescent COVID-19.

Study processing details: Estimates of nucleated cell counts were drawn from the amplification of reference gene primers. Method: immunoSEQ multiplex PCR; TCRdb's copy keeps in-frame clones and lacks some. The V and J calls and clone size come from that table; D and trimming were worked out from the DNA. The sample has 200,000 to 250,000 clones; approximately 83% are singletons. Germline loops: CDR1 GTSNPN, CDR2 SVGIG (reference sequence). The trim removed 7 bases at V and 3 bases at J, leaving 16 bases unmatched. This CDR3 region has 16 residues. The sequence was obtained from a woman aged 25 to 45 who had recovered from COVID-19. Sequenced: peripheral blood. The chain couples TRBV30 to TRBJ1-2, with 8 bases aligning to TRBD1. The CDR3 sequence: CALNSGTGPLYYGYTF. CDR3 DNA sequence: TGTGCCTTAAACTCCGGGACAGGACCCCTTTACTATGGCTACACCTTC.